The 19 T cell receptor beta chains reported below all come from one sample, sequenced in a study of CD8 T cells in ankylosing spondylitis. One entry per CDR3 protein results from TCRdb running MiXCR on the 5' RACE reads. The sample carries 30,000 to 45,000 distinct CDR3 sequences, more than 15% recorded once. The sample consisted of blood. The receptors were gathered from a male donor with ankylosing spondylitis or in good health (not recorded which).

The chain links TRBV5-1 to TRBJ2-3; TRBD1 aligns across 9 bases. From germline, CDR1 is SGHRS and CDR2 YFSETQ. Trimming took 6 bases from V and 4 from J; bases not matched to a gene: 6. The CDR3 runs 14 residues. The CDR3 reads CASTRTGVPDTQYF. The CDR3 region has the DNA TGCGCCAGCACCCGGACAGGGGTCCCAGATACGCAGTATTTT. Full variable domain (outside the CDR3, taken from reference TRBV5-1 and TRBJ2-3): KAGVTQTPRYLIKTRGQQVTLSCSPISGHRSVSWYQQTPGQGLQFLFEYFSETQRNKGNFPGRFSGRQFSNSRSEMNVSTLELGDSALYLCASTRTGVPDTQYFGPGTRLTVL.

This clonotype came up a few times. The chain carries TRBV12-3 or TRBV12-4 and TRBJ2-1; D gene unclear. The CDR3 is 14 amino acids. The ends were cut back, 1 base at V and 4 bases at J, with 8 bases in the middle. CDR3 sequence: CASSLGPGYNEQFF. CDR3 in DNA: TGTGCCAGCAGTTTAGGTCCAGGATACAATGAGCAGTTCTTC.

The chain has TRBV29-1 and TRBJ2-3, with 7 nucleotides matching TRBD1. CDR3 length: 14 residues. V gave up 6 bases and J gave up 6 bases; unmatched junction bases: 12. The germline CDR1 and CDR2 sequences are SQVTM and ANQGSEA. CDR3 sequence (DNA): TGCAGCGTGGAACGACAGGGTGAAATCGATACGCAGTATTTT. It is translated as CSVERQGEIDTQYF.

This clonotype has just a few counts. This rearrangement joins TRBV7-2 to TRBJ2-2; D gene unclear. V gave up 4 bases and J gave up 1 base, with 7 bases separating them. Germline V lookup: CDR1 SGHTA, CDR2 FQGNSA. The CDR3 sequence is 14 residues long. The CDR3 DNA reads as TGTGCCAGCAGCTATACAGTGAACACCGGGGAGCTGTTTTTT. It is translated as CASSYTVNTGELFF.

This clonotype has just a few counts. The chain carries TRBV5-1 and TRBJ2-5, with TRBD1 matching 7 bases. Losses at the gene ends were 5 bases for V and 0 bases for J; bases not matched to a gene: 13. The CDR3 consists of 17 residues. Germline CDR1 is SGHRS and CDR2 is YFSETQ. The CDR3 coding sequence is TGCGCCAGCAGGACCGGGACAGTTTTGGCCCACCAAGAGACCCAGTACTTC. This translates into CASRTGTVLAHQETQYF.

The chain has TRBV7-9 and TRBJ2-2; perhaps TRBD1 as D (5 bases). CDR3 size: 17 residues. Germline values: CDR1 SEHNR, CDR2 FQNEAQ (reference sequence). V lost 1 base, J lost 3 bases, and 15 bases lay in between. The CDR3, as DNA: TGTGCCAGCAGCTTAGGAGACAGCTTTTTCCACACCGGGGAGCTGTTTTTT. The encoded protein is CASSLGDSFFHTGELFF.

The chain links TRBV4-3 to TRBJ1-4; D is undetermined. Looked up from germline, CDR1 is LGHNA and CDR2 is YSLEER. The CDR3 runs to 16 residues. The V gene lost 0 bases and the J gene lost 8 bases, with 16 bases spanning the gap. For the CDR3, the DNA is TGCGCCAGCAGCCAAGAACGGCCGTCGGACGGAGAAAAACTGTTTTTT. It translates to CASSQERPSDGEKLFF.

This chain links TRBV7-2 with TRBJ2-1; the match to TRBD2 covers 8 bases. Germline CDR1 and CDR2: SGHTA and FQGNSA. This CDR3 is built from 14 residues. Trimming at V came to 6 bases and at J to 2 bases, leaving 3 bases not matched to a gene. CDR3 loop: CASSLGLAYNEQFF. DNA for the CDR3: TGTGCCAGCAGTTTGGGACTAGCCTACAATGAGCAGTTCTTC.

V is TRBV29-1 and J is TRBJ2-7, with a possible D match to TRBD1 (6 bases). The CDR3 is 11 amino acids. CDR1 and CDR2 (germline): SQVTM, ANQGSEA. V was trimmed by 3 bases and J by 3 bases, leaving 6 bases between them. The CDR3: CSVEDSYEQYF. The CDR3 DNA is TGCAGCGTTGAGGACAGCTACGAGCAGTACTTC.

The chain has TRBV3-1 and TRBJ1-1; 7 bases align to TRBD1. The CDR3 has 14 amino acids. The trim removed 6 bases at V and 5 bases at J, leaving 9 bases unmatched. Germline-derived CDR1 and CDR2 are LGHDT and YNNKEL (reference sequence). DNA for the CDR3: TGTGCCAGCAGTACCACCCCACAGGGGACTGAAGCTTTCTTT. Translation gives CASSTTPQGTEAFF.

This clonotype was seen a few times. The chain has TRBV20-1 and TRBJ2-3; tentative D call: TRBD1 (5 bases). CDR1 and CDR2 from the germline V gene are DFQATT and SNEGSKA (reference sequence). V was cut by 1 base and J by 0 bases, with 11 bases left in between. The CDR3 sequence is 15 residues long. The CDR3 bases are TGCAGTGCTAGAGTTAAGGGGCCGAGCACAGATACGCAGTATTTT. It codes for CSARVKGPSTDTQYF.

This clonotype was detected only a few times. The V call is TRBV5-5, the J call TRBJ2-2; D may be TRBD2 (5 bases). The V gene lost 4 bases and the J gene lost 5 bases, with 12 bases spanning the gap. CDR1 is SGHKS and CDR2 is YYEKEE in the germline V gene (reference sequence). The CDR3 contains 14 residues. This CDR3 is CASSLNGVTGELFF. CDR3 nucleotides: TGTGCCAGCAGCCTGAACGGGGTGACCGGGGAGCTGTTTTTT.

This clonotype was observed a handful of times. The CDR3 loop is CASSLRTGHGSGFF. As DNA, the CDR3 is TGTGCCAGCAGTTTACGGACAGGGCACGGGTCAGGGTTCTTC. The chain combines TRBV28 with TRBJ2-1; 8 bases are a match to TRBD1. Germline V gives CDR1 MDHEN, CDR2 SYDVKM. The CDR3 totals 14 residues. V lost 2 bases and J lost 15; bases outside the gene matches: 12.

This sequence joins TRBV29-1 and TRBJ1-2, with TRBD1 identical over 9 bases. CDR3 length equals 15 residues. V shed 5 bases and J 6 bases; nucleotides not matched to a gene: 13. Germline values: CDR1 SQVTM, CDR2 ANQGSEA. CDR3 protein: CSVSPRGGQGDGYTF. In DNA form, the CDR3 reads TGCAGCGTTTCTCCCAGAGGGGGACAGGGAGATGGCTACACCTTC.

This clonotype was seen more than once but under ten times. Here the CDR3 reads CSAFNRIRNQPQHF. DNA for the CDR3: TGCAGTGCTTTCAACAGGATTCGCAATCAGCCCCAGCATTTT. V gene TRBV20-1 combines with J gene TRBJ1-5, with D possibly being TRBD1 (5 bases). The CDR3 is 14 residues long. Germline values: CDR1 DFQATT, CDR2 SNEGSKA (reference sequence). V dropped 5 bases and J dropped 2 bases, with 13 bases sitting between them.

The rearrangement uses TRBV6-2 or TRBV6-3 and TRBJ2-1; maybe TRBD2 (7 bases). Trimming took 4 bases from V and 5 from J, leaving 12 bases between them. The CDR3 is made up of 14 amino acids. CDR1 and CDR2 from the germline V gene are MNHEY and SVGEGT. The CDR3 loop is CASSWGGPNNEQFF. The CDR3 DNA is TGTGCCAGCAGTTGGGGGGGCCCTAACAATGAGCAGTTCTTC.

The table lists this clonotype with a few counts. The V call is TRBV29-1, the J call TRBJ1-1, with 7 nucleotides matching TRBD1. V was clipped by 8 bases and J by 5 bases; unmatched bases: 8. The CDR3 contains 12 residues. Germline V gives CDR1 SQVTM, CDR2 ANQGSEA. In nucleotides, the CDR3 is TGCAGCACCTGGGACAGATGGACTGAAGCTTTCTTT. Protein: CSTWDRWTEAFF.

This clonotype has just a few counts. The V call is TRBV6-5, the J call TRBJ1-4; D might be TRBD1 (5 bases). The V end lost 6 bases, the J end lost 0 bases, and 11 bases lay between the germline ends. This CDR3 is built from 15 residues. The germline gives CDR1 MNHEY, CDR2 SVGAGI. CDR3 protein: CASRMGGSTNEKLFF. Here the CDR3 DNA reads TGTGCCAGCAGGATGGGGGGGTCAACTAATGAAAAACTGTTTTTT.

This clonotype has just a few counts. V is TRBV5-1 and J is TRBJ2-1, with D possibly TRBD2 on 6 matching bases. Germline V CDR1 and CDR2: SGHRS, YFSETQ. Trimming took 4 bases from V and 8 from J, leaving 16 bases between them. The CDR3 has 14 residues. In nucleotides, the CDR3 is TGCGCCAGCAGCCCGGGACTCCGAACCCATGAGCAGTTCTTC. As protein: CASSPGLRTHEQFF.